What follows are 15 T cell receptor beta chains derived from one specimen sequenced in a study of T cells in Graves' hyperthyroidism and ophthalmopathy. Amplification of TCR beta CDR3 regions used RNA as the template. An initial round of RT-PCR targeting the TCR CDR3 relied on the HTBI primer set. TCRdb reprocessed the multiplex PCR reads with MiXCR, giving one entry per CDR3 protein. The sample comprises a few hundred thousand distinct CDR3 sequences, 13% to 15% of which are singletons, and about 14% rests with the top ten. Sequencing was performed on blood. Source of these receptors: a woman between 40 and 50 years old with Graves' hyperthyroidism that later progressed to Graves' ophthalmopathy.

The chain links TRBV27 to TRBJ2-7; 7 bases map to TRBD1. Trimming took 6 bases from V and 0 from J; bases not matched to a gene: 11. Germline lookup yields CDR1 MNHEY and CDR2 SMNVEV (reference sequence). This CDR3 contains 16 residues. The DNA of the CDR3 is TGTGCCAGCAGAACACTACGACAGGGCCTCTCCTACGAGCAGTACTTC. Its translation is CASRTLRQGLSYEQYF.

This clonotype occurred many times. The CDR3 sequence: CASSWGGSGRETQYF. The CDR3 nucleotides are TGTGCCAGCAGCTGGGGGGGGTCGGGGAGAGAGACCCAGTACTTC. V and J are TRBV5-5 and TRBJ2-5; TRBD2 matches 7 bases. V lost 3 bases and J lost 4; bases outside the gene matches: 9. Germline CDR1 and CDR2: SGHKS and YYEKEE (reference sequence). CDR3 length: 15 amino acids.

The V and J genes are TRBV4-1 and TRBJ2-3, with D uncertain. The CDR3 runs to 16 residues. V shed 2 bases and J shed 2 bases, with 14 bases lying between them. Germline loops: CDR1 MGHRA, CDR2 YSYEKL. CDR3 residues: CASSQRTRTITDTQYF. The CDR3 nucleotides read TGCGCCAGCAGCCAAAGAACCAGGACGATCACAGATACGCAGTATTTT.

This clonotype has a count of ten or more. The chain has TRBV10-3 and TRBJ1-2, with 11 positions matching TRBD1. The trim removed 9 bases at V and 8 bases at J, leaving 14 bases unmatched. CDR3 length: 15 amino acids. Germline V gene data show CDR1 as ENHRY and CDR2 as SYGVKD. In nucleotides, the CDR3 is TGTGCCATTCATGATCAGGACAGGGGGCGGCGGGGCTACACCTTC. It codes for CAIHDQDRGRRGYTF.

In its sample, this clonotype was seen many times. The rearrangement uses TRBV10-3 and TRBJ2-7, with TRBD1 as a possible D gene (6 bases). Trimming stripped 8 bases from V and 5 bases from J, with 16 bases between. Per germline, CDR1 ENHRY and CDR2 SYGVKD. CDR3 length: 13 amino acids. The CDR3 coding sequence is TGTGCCATCTCCCCAGGGGCAGGGAACGAGCAGTACTTC. Translated, it gives CAISPGAGNEQYF.

This clonotype was found many times. The chain is built from TRBV6-1 and TRBJ2-3; 8 bases map to TRBD2. The V gene end was trimmed by 6 bases and the J gene end by 0 bases; junction bases not matched to a gene: 8. There are 16 residues in the CDR3. The germline CDR1 and CDR2 sequences are MNHNS and SASEGT. In DNA form, the CDR3 reads TGTGCCAGCAGGAGTGCGGTAGCGGGAAGCACAGATACGCAGTATTTT. Amino acid sequence: CASRSAVAGSTDTQYF.

This clonotype has at least ten counts. J is TRBJ2-6 and V is TRBV2, with 7 bases identical to TRBD1. Losses at the gene ends were 6 bases for V and 4 bases for J; bases not matched to a gene: 6. Germline CDR1 SNHLY, CDR2 FYNNEI. The CDR3 length is 15 residues. CDR3 nucleotides: TGTGCCAGCAGCGACAGGGCGGACGGGGCCAACGTCCTGACTTTC. Amino acid sequence: CASSDRADGANVLTF. Complete variable domain (other parts from reference TRBV2 and TRBJ2-6): EPEVTQTPSHQVTQMGQEVILRCVPISNHLYFYWYRQILGQKVEFLVSFYNNEISEKSEIFDDQFSVERPDGSNFTLKIRSTKLEDSAMYFCASSDRADGANVLTFGAGSRLTVL.

This clonotype was counted many times. The chain carries TRBV10-3 and TRBJ2-5; D perhaps matches TRBD1 (6 bases). Trimming pared 5 bases from V and 3 bases from J, leaving 13 bases between. Per germline, CDR1 ENHRY and CDR2 SYGVKD. The CDR3 contains 14 residues. The CDR3, as DNA: TGTGCCATCAGTCCTAGCCAGGGGAAAGAGACCCAGTACTTC. Protein product: CAISPSQGKETQYF.

The gene calls are TRBV5-4 and TRBJ2-2, with 14 nucleotides matching TRBD2. The V and J ends lost 4 bases and 6 bases, in that order; junction bases with no gene match: 5. The CDR3 length is 16 residues. Germline values: CDR1 SGHNT, CDR2 YYREEE (reference sequence). In DNA form, the CDR3 reads TGTGCCAGCAGCCAGACTAGCGGGAGGGCCCCCGGGGAGCTGTTTTTT. It yields the protein CASSQTSGRAPGELFF.

With respect to this clonotype: A much bigger clone sits one base away, suggesting this may be a read error. Because it lacks the conserved phenylalanine or tryptophan at the end, this CDR3 is likely a read error. The chain combines TRBV9 with TRBJ2-1, with D perhaps assigned TRBD1 or TRBD2 (5 bases each). Per germline, CDR1 SGDLS and CDR2 YYNGEE. V lost 4 bases and J 2 bases, leaving 19 bases between the germline ends. The CDR3 totals 17 residues. CDR3 sequence (DNA): TGTGCCAGCAGCTCCCCCGGGACCGATTACCCCTACAATGAGCAGTTCTTA. It translates to CASSSPGTDYPYNEQFL.

In its sample, this clonotype was seen a few times. The rearrangement links TRBV19 to TRBJ1-5; D call uncertain. The V end lost 1 base, the J end lost 0 bases, and 13 bases lay between the germline ends. The CDR3 length is 17 residues. Germline V gene sequence: CDR1 LNHDA, CDR2 SQIVND (reference sequence). The CDR3 protein is CASSIGRRLYSNQPQHF. DNA of the CDR3: TGTGCCAGTAGTATAGGGAGGCGGTTGTATAGCAATCAGCCCCAGCATTTT.

This clonotype was observed a few times. This chain connects TRBV7-6 to TRBJ2-1; possibly TRBD2 for D (5 bases). Looked up from germline, CDR1 is SGHVS and CDR2 is FNYEAQ. This CDR3 is 13 amino acids long. The V end lost 1 base, the J end lost 9 bases, and 10 bases lay between the germline ends. The CDR3 is CASSLGLSGEQFF. CDR3 DNA sequence: TGTGCCAGCAGCTTAGGTCTAAGCGGTGAGCAGTTCTTC. The full variable domain, with the rest looked up from reference TRBV7-6 and TRBJ2-1, is GAGVSQSPRYKVTKRGQDVALRCDPISGHVSLYWYRQALGQGPEFLTYFNYEAQQDKSGLPNDRFSAERPEGSISTLTIQRTEQRDSAMYRCASSLGLSGEQFFGPGTRLTVL.

This clonotype was picked up many times. The chain carries TRBV11-2 and TRBJ2-7, with D uncertain. Germline values: CDR1 SGHAT, CDR2 FQNNGV. The CDR3 contains 14 residues. Trimming took 5 bases from V and 6 from J, leaving 17 bases between them. CDR3 in amino acids: CASSLMAAQSEQYF. CDR3 bases: TGTGCCAGCAGCCTAATGGCCGCCCAGTCCGAGCAGTACTTC.

Ten or more counts support this clonotype. CDR3 coding DNA: TGTGCCAGCAGCTTAGAGCCAGGGCTCAATTCGAACACTGAAGCTTTCTTT. Protein product: CASSLEPGLNSNTEAFF. The genes are TRBV13 and TRBJ1-1; tentative D call: TRBD1 (5 bases). This CDR3 is 17 amino acids long. Trimming took 1 base from V and 1 from J, leaving 16 bases between them. Germline loops: CDR1 PRHDT, CDR2 FYEKMQ (reference sequence).

This clonotype occurred many times. The rearrangement joins TRBV5-1 to TRBJ2-6; no clear D gene. The V and J ends lost 0 bases and 3 bases respectively, with 13 bases between them. Germline CDR1 SGHRS, CDR2 YFSETQ. The CDR3 extends over 17 amino acids. CDR3: CASSLVTMRSGANVLTF. In nucleotides, the CDR3 is TGCGCCAGCAGCTTGGTTACAATGAGAAGTGGGGCCAACGTCCTGACTTTC. Filled out from reference TRBV5-1 and TRBJ2-6, the complete variable domain reads KAGVTQTPRYLIKTRGQQVTLSCSPISGHRSVSWYQQTPGQGLQFLFEYFSETQRNKGNFPGRFSGRQFSNSRSEMNVSTLELGDSALYLCASSLVTMRSGANVLTFGAGSRLTVL.